Detailed here is one T cell receptor (beta chain). This specimen belongs to a study of blood T cell repertoires in COVID-19. At the level of the study: Samples representing acute and convalescent COVID-19 were sourced from the United States, Italy and Spain. Sample material is recorded as cDNA or gDNA derived from T cells, B-cell-depleted T cells, or PBMCs.

The method was immunoSEQ multiplex PCR; TCRdb's version includes in-frame clones alone and lacks a portion of them. This table holds about 74,000 clones, approximately 80% found once. V lost 0 bases, J lost 9 bases, and 15 bases lay in between. The germline V gene encodes CDR1 LNHNV and CDR2 YYDKDF (reference sequence). The CDR3 has 15 amino acids. The gene calls are TRBV15 and TRBJ1-5; no clear D. The sequence was obtained from a human donor in a cohort sampled during active COVID-19. Source material: peripheral blood. The CDR3 here is CATSRDFGSTGPQHF. In DNA, the CDR3 is TGTGCCACCAGCAGAGATTTCGGGTCTACCGGGCCCCAGCATTTT.